Listed here are 11 T cell receptor beta chains from one sample, sequenced in a study of T cell responses to AZD1222 COVID-19 vaccine. Only in-frame clones appear in the TCRdb table, and some are missing; sequencing was by immunoSEQ multiplex PCR. The data hold roughly 140,000 clones, with 90% observed a single time. Sequences were derived from peripheral blood, sampled 28 days after the second AZD1222 dose. These receptors all come from an adult who received the AZD1222 COVID-19 vaccine.

The J gene is TRBJ2-2, the V gene TRBV28; D not resolved. V was cut by 5 bases and J by 4 bases, with 11 bases left in between. CDR1 and CDR2 (germline): MDHEN, SYDVKM. The CDR3 loop spans 14 amino acids. CDR3 DNA sequence: TGTGCCAGCAGTCTGAAAGGTCTCACCGGGGAGCTGTTTTTT. Translating gives CASSLKGLTGELFF.

This chain links TRBV10-1 with TRBJ1-5, with D unresolved. Germline V gene lookup returns CDR1 WNHNN and CDR2 SYGVQD (reference sequence). The CDR3 length is 14 residues. V was shortened by 5 bases and J by 1 base, with 9 bases between the two germline ends. CDR3 in amino acids: CASSKRGSNQPQHF. Here the CDR3 DNA reads TGCGCCAGCAGTAAGCGGGGAAGCAATCAGCCCCAGCATTTT.

CDR3 sequence (DNA): TGTGCCAGCAGCCGGGACGGTAATAGCAATCAGCCCCAGCATTTT. Translated, it gives CASSRDGNSNQPQHF. This chain uses TRBV28 with TRBJ1-5; a weak D match, TRBD1 (5 bases). Germline V lookup: CDR1 MDHEN, CDR2 SYDVKM. This CDR3 has 15 residues. Trimming removed 6 bases from V and 0 bases from J, with 12 bases in between. The variable domain in full, with the rest retrieved from reference TRBV28 and TRBJ1-5, is DVKVTQSSRYLVKRTGEKVFLECVQDMDHENMFWYRQDPGLGLRLIYFSYDVKMKEKGDIPEGYSVSREKKERFSLILESASTNQTSMYLCASSRDGNSNQPQHFGDGTRLSIL.

This clone was seen more than once but under ten times. The V call is TRBV5-5, the J call TRBJ2-2; TRBD1 matches 7 bases. The CDR3 totals 16 residues. V shed 4 bases, J shed 0 bases, and the junction held 6 bases outside the gene matches. CDR1 SGHKS and CDR2 YYEKEE come from the germline V gene (reference sequence). Here the CDR3 reads CASSQSRGPNTGELFF. The DNA for the CDR3 is TGTGCCAGCAGCCAGAGTAGGGGGCCGAACACCGGGGAGCTGTTTTTT.

The chain employs TRBV27 and TRBJ2-1; 9 bases line up with TRBD2. Trimming at V came to 1 base and at J to 2 bases, leaving 3 bases not matched to a gene. Germline-derived CDR1 and CDR2 are MNHEY and SMNVEV (reference sequence). This CDR3 spans 16 amino acids. Here the CDR3 reads CASSLWAGGPYNEQFF. The CDR3 bases are TGTGCCAGCAGTTTATGGGCGGGGGGGCCCTACAATGAGCAGTTCTTC.

This clone was recorded only once. The CDR3 loop reads CASRTGGSNQPQHF. The CDR3 bases are TGTGCCAGCAGAACAGGGGGTAGCAATCAGCCCCAGCATTTT. This chain links TRBV6-5 with TRBJ1-5, with 8 positions matching TRBD1. Unmatched junction bases numbered 1, after V lost 6 bases and J lost 0 bases. This CDR3 has 14 residues. The germline CDR1 and CDR2 sequences are MNHEY and SVGAGI.

The chain is built from TRBV19 and TRBJ1-6; D not resolved. The germline V and J ends were trimmed by 7 bases and 5 bases, with 9 bases remaining between them. The V gene's germline CDR1 is LNHDA and CDR2 SQIVND (reference sequence). The CDR3 consists of 13 residues. The DNA for the CDR3 is TGTGCCAGTAATTGGGAGAATAATTCACCCCTCCACTTT. This codes for CASNWENNSPLHF.

This clone has a handful of counts. The CDR3 DNA reads TGTGCCAGCAGTCCCTCGGCGGCAGGGGGCTATGAGCAGTTCTTC. Its protein product is CASSPSAAGGYEQFF. J is TRBJ2-1 and V is TRBV27, with 8 nucleotides matching TRBD1. The V gene end was trimmed by 5 bases and the J gene end by 8 bases; junction bases not matched to a gene: 11. The CDR3 loop spans 15 amino acids. Germline V CDR1 and CDR2: MNHEY, SMNVEV (reference sequence).

The gene calls are TRBV6-6 and TRBJ1-5; possibly TRBD1 for D (5 bases). V was pared by 4 bases and J by 7 bases, with 11 bases between. The CDR3 has 13 amino acids. Germline CDR1 and CDR2: MNHNY and SVGAGI (reference sequence). The CDR3 DNA reads as TGTGCCAGCAGTTCCAGGGAATGGCAGCCCCAGCATTTT. Its translation: CASSSREWQPQHF.

The V gene is TRBV6-2 or TRBV6-3, the J gene TRBJ2-1; D is perhaps TRBD2 (7 bases). V shed 6 bases and J shed 6 bases, with 18 bases lying between them. The CDR3 runs to 15 residues. Germline loops: CDR1 MNHEY, CDR2 SVGEGT. The CDR3: CASSSAGEGGNEQFF. DNA of the CDR3: TGTGCCAGCAGCAGTGCGGGGGAGGGGGGCAATGAGCAGTTCTTC.

The J gene is TRBJ1-6, the V gene TRBV11-2; D not certain. Trimming took off 4 bases at V and 3 bases at J, with 7 bases between the two ends. The CDR3 extends over 14 amino acids. Germline CDR1 and CDR2: SGHAT and FQNNGV. CDR3 amino acids: CASSSTVYNSPLHF. CDR3 in DNA: TGTGCCAGCAGCTCCACAGTCTATAATTCACCCCTCCACTTT.